The 30 T cell receptor beta chains presented below share a single source sample, sequenced in a study of CD8+ T cells in alopecia areata. Isolated RNA was reverse transcribed into cDNA used as the sequencing template. TCRdb keeps only in-frame clones here, not all; method: immunoSEQ multiplex PCR. Of about 110,000 clones in the sample, about three fifths were seen once. Treatment given: oral pan-JAK inhibitor, 5-10 mg twice daily. Sequencing was performed on CD8+ T cells sorted from blood, taken at week 24, from a patient treated with tofacitinib. Receptor source: a human donor with alopecia areata.

This chain joins TRBV7-9 and TRBJ2-3; possible D gene TRBD1, 6 bases. The V end was cut by 5 bases, the J end by 2 bases, with 17 bases between. The CDR3 has 16 residues. Germline lookup yields CDR1 SEHNR and CDR2 FQNEAQ (reference sequence). In DNA, the CDR3 is TGTGCCAGCAGCCAAGGACAGCGAACTCCCACAGATACGCAGTATTTT. The encoded protein is CASSQGQRTPTDTQYF.

The CDR3 DNA reads TGTGCCAGCAGCTTAGCTTTCCGGGAAGGGAGATCGTTAGCCAAAAACATTCAGTACTTC. Translation gives CASSLAFREGRSLAKNIQYF. The chain combines TRBV7-8 with TRBJ2-4; tentatively, D is TRBD2 (5 bases). Per the germline V gene, CDR1 is SGHVS and CDR2 is FQNEAQ. Trimming left V 0 bases short and J 0 bases short, with 21 bases between. CDR3 size: 20 residues.

This clone was observed at least ten times. This chain links TRBV15 with TRBJ2-3; 11 nucleotides match TRBD2. The V segment lost 5 bases and the J segment 0 bases; nucleotides outside the gene matches: 1. Germline lookup yields CDR1 LNHNV and CDR2 YYDKDF (reference sequence). The length of the CDR3 is 15 residues. This CDR3 is CATSGTSGSTDTQYF. The CDR3 DNA reads as TGTGCCACCAGCGGGACTAGCGGAAGCACAGATACGCAGTATTTT.

In its sample, this clone was seen a few times. This chain joins TRBV7-9 and TRBJ2-3; a possible D gene is TRBD1 (5 bases). The CDR3 runs 13 residues. Germline values: CDR1 SEHNR, CDR2 FQNEAQ (reference sequence). V was shortened by 4 bases and J by 4 bases, with 9 bases between the two germline ends. CDR3 nucleotides: TGTGCCAGCAGCTCGACAGTTTCAGATACGCAGTATTTT. This gives the protein CASSSTVSDTQYF.

The chain carries TRBV27 and TRBJ1-5; D is unclear. The CDR3 has 14 residues. V gave up 2 bases and J gave up 3 bases, with 8 bases separating them. Germline assignment: CDR1 MNHEY and CDR2 SMNVEV (reference sequence). The CDR3 region is CASSLRPYNQPQHF. The DNA for the CDR3 is TGTGCCAGCAGTTTAAGGCCCTACAATCAGCCCCAGCATTTT.

This rearrangement joins TRBV5-1 to TRBJ2-7; D is unresolved. This CDR3 has 13 amino acids. V lost 7 bases and J lost 3, with 14 bases in between. Germline V gene lookup returns CDR1 SGHRS and CDR2 YFSETQ. CDR3 amino acids: CASAAEEYYEQYF. CDR3 sequence (DNA): TGCGCCAGCGCCGCCGAGGAATACTACGAGCAGTACTTC. The variable domain in full, completed from reference TRBV5-1 and TRBJ2-7, reads KAGVTQTPRYLIKTRGQQVTLSCSPISGHRSVSWYQQTPGQGLQFLFEYFSETQRNKGNFPGRFSGRQFSNSRSEMNVSTLELGDSALYLCASAAEEYYEQYFGPGTRLTVT.

The genes are TRBV4-3 and TRBJ2-7; 8 nucleotides agree with TRBD1. This CDR3 comprises 16 residues. The trim removed 3 bases at V and 0 bases at J, leaving 7 bases unmatched. Germline lookup yields CDR1 LGHNA and CDR2 YSLEER. CDR3 nucleotide sequence: TGCGCCAGCAGCCAGGACTTCACAGGGGGCTCCTACGAGCAGTACTTC. It specifies CASSQDFTGGSYEQYF.

The rearrangement uses TRBV10-3 and TRBJ2-3, with TRBD2 matching over 10 bases. This CDR3 is 15 amino acids long. Germline lookup yields CDR1 ENHRY and CDR2 SYGVKD. Trimming cost V 8 bases and J 3 bases; bases outside gene matches: 8. CDR3 loop: CAIAEVSGGTDTQYF. In DNA, the CDR3 is TGTGCCATCGCCGAGGTTAGCGGGGGGACAGATACGCAGTATTTT.

This clone was detected only a few times. This rearrangement joins TRBV4-3 to TRBJ1-1, with D possibly TRBD1 on 5 matching bases. With 4 bases removed from V and 6 bases from J, the gap between germline ends came to 15 bases. The CDR3 totals 14 residues. The germline V gene has CDR1 LGHNA and CDR2 YSLEER. CDR3 coding DNA: TGCGCCAGCAGCCTGGCTCGACAGTCCCCTGAAGCTTTCTTT. Translation: CASSLARQSPEAFF.

This rearrangement joins TRBV4-3 to TRBJ2-3; TRBD2 matches 16 bases. CDR1 LGHNA and CDR2 YSLEER come from the germline V gene. V gave up 3 bases and J gave up 4 bases; unmatched junction bases: 4. The CDR3 has 17 residues. The CDR3 DNA is TGCGCCAGCAGCCAGGGACTAGCGGGGGGGCCTGCAGATACGCAGTATTTT. Translation gives CASSQGLAGGPADTQYF.

This chain's CDR3 is CASGAPYLPGLLSRGTEQYF. Written as DNA, the CDR3 is TGTGCTAGTGGAGCGCCCTACCTGCCGGGGCTCCTAAGCAGGGGAACCGAGCAGTACTTC. V is TRBV12-5 and J is TRBJ2-7; maybe TRBD1 (6 bases). Deletions cut 6 bases from V and 6 bases from J, with 36 bases between. Germline V gene lookup returns CDR1 LGHNT and CDR2 FRNRAP. CDR3 length equals 20 residues. Together with reference TRBV12-5 and TRBJ2-7, the CDR3 gives the full variable domain: DARVTQTPRHKVTEMGQEVTMRCQPILGHNTVFWYRQTMMQGLELLAYFRNRAPLDDSGMPKDRFSAEMPDATLATLKIQPSEPRDSAVYFCASGAPYLPGLLSRGTEQYFGPGTRLTVT.

V gene TRBV6-6 combines with J gene TRBJ1-2, with TRBD1 identical over 10 bases. The V segment lost 10 bases and the J segment 5 bases; nucleotides outside the gene matches: 10. The CDR3 is made up of 14 amino acids. The germline V gene has CDR1 MNHNY and CDR2 SVGAGI (reference sequence). The CDR3 bases are TGTGCCACCCTGGACAGGGGGAAGATATATGGCTACACCTTC. Residues: CATLDRGKIYGYTF.

This chain uses TRBV27 with TRBJ2-7; tentatively, D is TRBD1 (5 bases). V was trimmed by 5 bases and J by 5 bases, leaving 13 bases between them. Germline V gene lookup returns CDR1 MNHEY and CDR2 SMNVEV (reference sequence). This CDR3 is built from 13 residues. As DNA, the CDR3 is TGTGCCAGCAGTCCGACAGCAGGAAACGAGCAGTACTTC. It specifies CASSPTAGNEQYF.

The chain employs TRBV5-4 and TRBJ2-2; D not certain. V was trimmed by 4 bases and J by 6 bases, leaving 7 bases between them. CDR1 is SGHNT, CDR2 YYREEE, per germline (reference sequence). The CDR3 runs to 12 residues. The CDR3 protein is CASSRIPGELFF. Written as DNA, the CDR3 is TGTGCCAGCAGCCGGATTCCCGGGGAGCTGTTTTTT.

The V gene is TRBV29-1, the J gene TRBJ2-1; D possibly uses TRBD1 or TRBD2 (5 bases each). The CDR3 spans 13 residues. Trimming pared 7 bases from V and 9 bases from J, leaving 19 bases between. Per the germline V gene, CDR1 is SQVTM and CDR2 is ANQGSEA. DNA of the CDR3: TGCAGCGCTCCGAAAGGGTGGGGGTCTGAGCAGTTCTTC. Residues: CSAPKGWGSEQFF.

The rearrangement links TRBV6-5 to TRBJ2-3; a possible D gene is TRBD2 (5 bases). There are 14 residues in the CDR3. The V gene lost 2 bases and the J gene lost 6 bases, with 12 bases spanning the gap. The germline V gene encodes CDR1 MNHEY and CDR2 SVGAGI. The CDR3 sequence: CASSYGLGGDTQYF. CDR3 DNA sequence: TGTGCCAGCAGTTACGGGTTGGGCGGGGATACGCAGTATTTT.

The chain links TRBV9 to TRBJ1-1; maybe TRBD1 (6 bases). Germline V lookup: CDR1 SGDLS, CDR2 YYNGEE. V was shortened by 4 bases and J by 4 bases, with 14 bases between the two germline ends. This CDR3 region has 14 residues. The CDR3 DNA reads as TGTGCCAGCAGCCCCCGTAGAGGGGGCACTGAAGCTTTCTTT. It codes for CASSPRRGGTEAFF.

This clone has more than one count but fewer than ten. The chain has TRBV7-8 and TRBJ2-1; the D is unclear. With 1 base removed from V and 6 bases from J, the gap between germline ends came to 4 bases. Germline-derived CDR1 and CDR2 are SGHVS and FQNEAQ. The CDR3 is made up of 12 amino acids. CDR3: CASSLDSNEQFF. The DNA for the CDR3 is TGTGCCAGCAGCTTAGACAGCAATGAGCAGTTCTTC. Using reference TRBV7-8 and TRBJ2-1 for the parts outside the CDR3, the full variable domain is GAGVSQSPRYKVAKRGQDVALRCDPISGHVSLFWYQQALGQGPEFLTYFQNEAQLDKSGLPSDRFFAERPEGSVSTLKIQRTQQEDSAVYLCASSLDSNEQFFGPGTRLTVL.

The J gene is TRBJ2-7, the V gene TRBV5-4, with 7 nucleotides matching TRBD1. The junction had 8 bases not matched to a gene; V was cut back by 0 bases and J by 5 bases. The germline V gene encodes CDR1 SGHNT and CDR2 YYREEE (reference sequence). The CDR3 runs 15 residues. In DNA form, the CDR3 reads TGTGCCAGCAGCTTGGGACAGGGTGATAAGGACGAGCAGTACTTC. Its protein product is CASSLGQGDKDEQYF.

The CDR3 spells CASTGTGHYEQYF. The CDR3 DNA is TGTGCCAGCACCGGGACAGGGCACTACGAGCAGTACTTC. The V gene is TRBV2, the J gene TRBJ2-7, with 9 positions matching TRBD1. V was clipped by 7 bases and J by 3 bases; unmatched bases: 4. This CDR3 comprises 13 residues. The germline V gene encodes CDR1 SNHLY and CDR2 FYNNEI.

V usage is TRBV5-6 and J usage is TRBJ2-2; 9 bases fit TRBD1. V gave up 4 bases and J gave up 7 bases; unmatched junction bases: 11. CDR3 length equals 16 residues. The V gene's germline CDR1 is SGHDT and CDR2 YYEEEE. CDR3 amino acids: CASSPSQGAFIGELFF. The CDR3, as DNA: TGTGCCAGCAGCCCATCACAGGGGGCGTTTATCGGGGAGCTGTTTTTT. The variable domain in full, with the rest retrieved from reference TRBV5-6 and TRBJ2-2, is DAGVTQSPTHLIKTRGQQVTLRCSPKSGHDTVSWYQQALGQGPQFIFQYYEEEERQRGNFPDRFSGHQFPNYSSELNVNALLLGDSALYLCASSPSQGAFIGELFFGEGSRLTVL.

The chain links TRBV13 to TRBJ2-7, with D tentatively TRBD1 or TRBD2 (5 bases each). CDR3 size: 14 residues. Germline loops: CDR1 PRHDT, CDR2 FYEKMQ (reference sequence). The V gene lost 3 bases and the J gene lost 4 bases, with 13 bases spanning the gap. The CDR3 region is CASSLGPAGYEQYF. CDR3 DNA: TGTGCCAGCAGCTTGGGACCTGCTGGTTACGAGCAGTACTTC.

The chain recombines TRBV27 with TRBJ1-1; D remains ambiguous. V lost 1 base and J lost 4, with 13 bases in between. Per germline, CDR1 MNHEY and CDR2 SMNVEV (reference sequence). This CDR3 contains 15 residues. CDR3 sequence: CASSLLGIEITEAFF. The CDR3 nucleotides are TGTGCCAGCAGTTTATTGGGAATTGAAATCACTGAAGCTTTCTTT.

The chain is built from TRBV4-1 and TRBJ1-1; D is unresolved. Germline CDR1 reads MGHRA; CDR2 reads YSYEKL. CDR3 length: 13 residues. Trimming took 0 bases from V and 1 from J, leaving 3 bases between them. The CDR3 nucleotides read TGCGCCAGCAGCCAAGATCCGAACACTGAAGCTTTCTTT. This sequence encodes CASSQDPNTEAFF.

Only one count was recorded for this clone. The CDR3 nucleotides read TGTGCCAGCATCCCTGAGGGGGGACAGCTTGGTCCCTACGAGCAGTACTTC. This encodes CASIPEGGQLGPYEQYF. The gene calls are TRBV27 and TRBJ2-7; weak D call: TRBD1 (7 bases). The V gene lost 7 bases and the J gene lost 2 bases, with 24 bases spanning the gap. Germline lookup yields CDR1 MNHEY and CDR2 SMNVEV (reference sequence). The CDR3 contains 17 residues.

This clone appeared a few times. The chain uses TRBV13 and TRBJ1-3; 7 bases are shared with TRBD1. The germline V gene has CDR1 PRHDT and CDR2 FYEKMQ (reference sequence). After removal of 5 bases from V and 0 bases from J, the junction contained 4 bases not matched to a gene. The length of the CDR3 is 15 residues. Here the CDR3 DNA reads TGTGCCAGCAGCCCCACAGGGGACTCTGGAAACACCATATATTTT. It specifies CASSPTGDSGNTIYF.

The rearrangement uses TRBV7-2 and TRBJ2-7; tentatively, D is TRBD2 (6 bases). The CDR3 is 15 residues long. V was trimmed by 1 base and J by 0 bases, leaving 10 bases between them. Germline V gene data show CDR1 as SGHTA and CDR2 as FQGNSA. The CDR3 reads CASSLVLGGSYEQYF. CDR3 nucleotides: TGTGCCAGCAGCTTAGTTTTGGGGGGCTCCTACGAGCAGTACTTC.

The chain couples TRBV10-3 to TRBJ2-1, with 8 bases that match TRBD1. The CDR3 runs to 14 residues. Germline CDR1 and CDR2: ENHRY and SYGVKD. V lost 2 bases and J lost 6; bases outside the gene matches: 3. The CDR3 DNA is TGTGCCATCAGTGAGGCCGGACAGGGCAATGAGCAGTTCTTC. It is translated as CAISEAGQGNEQFF.

This CDR3 reads CASSPTQRYEQYF. CDR3 nucleotides: TGCGCCAGCAGCCCCACACAGCGGTACGAGCAGTACTTC. The V gene is TRBV5-1, the J gene TRBJ2-7; TRBD2 is a possible D gene (5 bases). The germline CDR1 and CDR2 sequences are SGHRS and YFSETQ. The CDR3 loop spans 13 amino acids. V lost 4 bases and J 4 bases, leaving 12 bases between the germline ends.

V and J are TRBV9 and TRBJ1-5, with TRBD1 matching 8 bases. The CDR3 spans 16 residues. The J segment lost 9 bases and the V segment lost 4 bases, leaving 15 bases of the junction unmatched. Per the germline V gene, CDR1 is SGDLS and CDR2 is YYNGEE. The CDR3 nucleotides are TGTGCCAGCAGCCCCGGGGGGACAGGCTTAGGGTGGCCCCAGCATTTT. Translation gives CASSPGGTGLGWPQHF.